These 17 T cell receptor beta chains share one sample of origin, sequenced in a study of Ad26.COV2.S vaccination and SARS-CoV-2 variants. The method was immunoSEQ multiplex PCR; TCRdb's version includes in-frame clones alone and lacks a portion of them. This sample carries 450,000 to 550,000 clones, nearly 90% of them seen once, and the ten largest clones take approximately 2.5%. Treatment in this sample: around 19 received Ad26.COV2.S at low or high dose, single or two shots; a few received placebo; per-sample allocation not given. Sampling took place 63 days after the first vaccine or placebo injection. The material sequenced was peripheral blood, taken in a trial of Ad26.COV2.S vaccine versus placebo. The receptors were gathered from a person between 18 and 60 years old who received the Ad26.COV2.S COVID-19 vaccine or a placebo.

In its sample, this clone was seen once. This chain joins TRBV5-1 and TRBJ2-3, with 8 bases fitting TRBD1. This CDR3 region has 17 residues. Trimming took 5 bases from V and 1 from J; bases not matched to a gene: 12. Germline V gene sequence: CDR1 SGHRS, CDR2 YFSETQ. The CDR3 region has the DNA TGCGCCAGCAGTGGAGGGACAGGCAACGTGGGCACAGATACGCAGTATTTT. Translated: CASSGGTGNVGTDTQYF.

V and J are TRBV9 and TRBJ2-5; the D is unclear. The V gene's germline CDR1 is SGDLS and CDR2 YYNGEE. The CDR3 extends over 14 amino acids. V was trimmed by 7 bases and J by 4 bases, leaving 17 bases between them. DNA of the CDR3: TGTGCCAGCTCACCCTGGACCGGAGCAGAGACCCAGTACTTC. Amino acid sequence: CASSPWTGAETQYF.

This clone appeared a single time. The chain has TRBV2 and TRBJ1-2, with TRBD1 matching 11 bases. The junction had 7 bases not matched to a gene; V was cut back by 5 bases and J by 8 bases. The CDR3 is 14 amino acids. The germline gives CDR1 SNHLY, CDR2 FYNNEI. The CDR3 sequence: CASSTPGQGEGYTF. The DNA of the CDR3 is TGTGCCAGCAGTACCCCGGGACAGGGGGAGGGCTACACCTTC.

The chain has TRBV7-9 and TRBJ1-2; TRBD1 agrees at 8 bases. There are 13 residues in the CDR3. Trimming took 6 bases from V and 4 from J; bases not matched to a gene: 4. Germline CDR1 SEHNR, CDR2 FQNEAQ (reference sequence). The CDR3 loop is CASSPDRGYGYTF. For the CDR3, the DNA is TGTGCCAGCAGTCCCGACAGGGGCTATGGCTACACCTTC.

The chain employs TRBV28 and TRBJ2-5; D is undetermined. Germline values: CDR1 MDHEN, CDR2 SYDVKM. This CDR3 has 12 residues. Trimming stripped 1 base from V and 4 bases from J, with 4 bases between. The CDR3, as DNA: TGTGCCAGCAGTTTATTCCGAGAGACCCAGTACTTC. It yields the protein CASSLFRETQYF.

V is TRBV3-1 (or the pseudogene TRBV3-2) and J is TRBJ2-2, with TRBD2 matching over 15 bases. CDR1 LGHDT and CDR2 YNNKEL come from the germline V gene (reference sequence). V dropped 4 bases and J dropped 6; count of bases not matched to a gene: 9. The CDR3 spans 18 residues. The CDR3 loop reads CASSPLGLAGGPAGELFF. CDR3 nucleotide sequence: TGTGCCAGCAGCCCCCTTGGACTAGCGGGAGGGCCTGCCGGGGAGCTGTTTTTT.

The genes are TRBV25-1 and TRBJ2-6, with TRBD1 matching 9 bases. Losses at the gene ends were 3 bases for V and 2 bases for J; bases not matched to a gene: 8. CDR1 and CDR2 from the germline V gene are MGHDK and SYGVNS. This CDR3 is built from 18 residues. CDR3 region: CASSDGQGTFAGANVLTF. The CDR3 coding sequence is TGTGCCAGCAGTGACGGACAGGGGACGTTCGCTGGGGCCAACGTCCTGACTTTC.

The chain couples TRBV6-2 or TRBV6-3 to TRBJ2-7; TRBD2 agrees at 7 bases. This CDR3 is built from 14 residues. Trimming cost V 5 bases and J 7 bases; bases outside gene matches: 11. CDR1 and CDR2 from the germline V gene are MNHEY and SVGEGT. This chain's CDR3 is CASSGGRRTREQYV. DNA for the CDR3: TGTGCCAGCAGTGGCGGGAGACGAACCAGGGAGCAGTACGTC.

This clone was observed a few times. The chain uses TRBV3-1 (or the pseudogene TRBV3-2) and TRBJ2-7; no reliable D call. In germline, CDR1 is LGHDT, CDR2 YNNKEL (reference sequence). The CDR3 contains 14 residues. V lost 4 bases to trimming and J lost 0 bases, with 10 bases between them. This CDR3 reads CASSRLPSSYEQYF. CDR3 DNA sequence: TGTGCCAGCAGCCGTCTTCCAAGCTCCTACGAGCAGTACTTC.

This chain uses TRBV3-1 (or the pseudogene TRBV3-2) with TRBJ2-3, with D possibly matching TRBD2 (6 bases). CDR3 size: 14 residues. Trimming pared 0 bases from V and 6 bases from J, leaving 10 bases between. The germline CDR1 and CDR2 sequences are LGHDT and YNNKEL (reference sequence). Here the CDR3 reads CASSQERGWDTQYF. The CDR3 DNA reads TGTGCCAGCAGCCAAGAACGGGGGTGGGATACGCAGTATTTT.

This clone appeared a few times. The chain has TRBV19 and TRBJ1-6, with D perhaps TRBD1 (6 bases). Trimming pared 5 bases from V and 4 bases from J, leaving 18 bases between. The CDR3 is 17 amino acids. The germline V gene encodes CDR1 LNHDA and CDR2 SQIVND (reference sequence). The CDR3 bases are TGTGCCAGTAGTCCCCGGACAGCAAGCCTTTATAATTCACCCCTCCACTTT. Translated, it gives CASSPRTASLYNSPLHF.

This clone appeared once. The chain joins TRBV27 to TRBJ1-6, with no clear D. The CDR3 consists of 15 residues. Trimming cost V 3 bases and J 2 bases, with 8 bases left between them. From germline, CDR1 is MNHEY and CDR2 SMNVEV (reference sequence). The CDR3 coding sequence is TGTGCCAGCAGTTTTACGGCAGCCTATAATTCACCCCTCCACTTT. Amino acid sequence: CASSFTAAYNSPLHF.

The table lists this clone with a few counts. The chain recombines TRBV6-1 with TRBJ2-7; 9 nucleotides agree with TRBD1. V gave up 0 bases and J gave up 1 base; unmatched junction bases: 7. Germline assignment: CDR1 MNHNS and CDR2 SASEGT. The CDR3 is made up of 17 amino acids. The CDR3 sequence: CASSEAPGDRESYEQYV. CDR3 coding DNA: TGTGCCAGCAGTGAAGCTCCCGGGGACAGGGAATCCTACGAGCAGTACGTC.

V gene TRBV15 combines with J gene TRBJ1-1; a possible D gene is TRBD1 (5 bases). The CDR3 length is 14 residues. The V and J ends lost 2 bases and 4 bases respectively, with 11 bases between them. Germline V gives CDR1 LNHNV, CDR2 YYDKDF (reference sequence). CDR3 sequence (DNA): TGTGCCACCAGCAGATACACAGGTACCACTGAAGCTTTCTTT. It yields the protein CATSRYTGTTEAFF.

In this sample, this clone turned up once. The J gene is TRBJ2-1, the V gene TRBV7-9; TRBD2 might be the D (6 bases). The V end lost 4 bases, the J end lost 0 bases, and 16 bases lay between the germline ends. Per the germline V gene, CDR1 is SEHNR and CDR2 is FQNEAQ (reference sequence). The CDR3 consists of 17 residues. The CDR3 reads CASSYPSAVSSYNEQFF. The CDR3 bases are TGTGCCAGCAGCTACCCTAGCGCCGTGAGCTCCTACAATGAGCAGTTCTTC.

The chain combines TRBV12-3 or TRBV12-4 with TRBJ2-7; TRBD2 matches at 7 bases. V was clipped by 5 bases and J by 6 bases; unmatched bases: 7. The CDR3 runs to 13 residues. This chain's CDR3 is CASSPGLLREQYV. CDR3 DNA: TGTGCCAGCAGTCCGGGACTACTACGCGAGCAGTACGTC.

The chain uses TRBV6-6 and TRBJ1-2, with D possibly TRBD1 on 5 matching bases. Looked up from germline, CDR1 is MNHNY and CDR2 is SVGAGI (reference sequence). This CDR3 is built from 16 residues. V was shortened by 6 bases and J by 3 bases, with 20 bases between the two germline ends. CDR3: CASSPGPSLGDYGYTF. CDR3 DNA sequence: TGTGCCAGCAGCCCGGGACCTTCACTGGGGGACTATGGCTACACCTTC.